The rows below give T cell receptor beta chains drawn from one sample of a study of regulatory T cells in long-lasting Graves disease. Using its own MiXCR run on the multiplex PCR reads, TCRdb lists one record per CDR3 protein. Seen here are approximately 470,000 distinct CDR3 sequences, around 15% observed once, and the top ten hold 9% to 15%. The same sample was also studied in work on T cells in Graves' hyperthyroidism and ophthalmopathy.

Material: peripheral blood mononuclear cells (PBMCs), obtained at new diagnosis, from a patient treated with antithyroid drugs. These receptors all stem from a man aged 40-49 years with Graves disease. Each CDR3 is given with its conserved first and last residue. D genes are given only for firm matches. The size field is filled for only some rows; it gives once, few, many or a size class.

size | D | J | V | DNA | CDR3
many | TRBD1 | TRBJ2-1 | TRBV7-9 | TGTGCCAGCAGAATACCACAGGGGGGTAATTTCAATGAGCAGTTCTTC | CASRIPQGGNFNEQFF
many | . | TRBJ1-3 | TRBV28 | TGTGCCAGCAGTTTTATCCCAGGCGGTAACACCATATATTTT | CASSFIPGGNTIYF
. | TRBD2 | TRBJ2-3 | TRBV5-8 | TGTGCCAGCGGCCCGGGACTAGCGGATACGCAGTATTTT | CASGPGLADTQYF
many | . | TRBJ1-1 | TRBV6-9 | TGTGCCAGCAGTTACTCCGGGGGGATGAACACTGAAGCTTTCTTT | CASSYSGGMNTEAFF
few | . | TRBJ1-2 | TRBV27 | TGTGCCAGCAGTTTTCTTAAGTCGGGAAAGAATAATAACTATGGCTACACCTTC | CASSFLKSGKNNNYGYTF
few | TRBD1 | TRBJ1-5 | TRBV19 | TGTGCCAGTAGTATAGAGTTGACAGGGACGAACTTTCAGCCCCAGCATTTT | CASSIELTGTNFQPQHF
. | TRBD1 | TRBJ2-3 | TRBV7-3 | TGTGCCAGCAGCCAAGGGACAGGGCTGTTTGATACGCAGTATTTT | CASSQGTGLFDTQYF
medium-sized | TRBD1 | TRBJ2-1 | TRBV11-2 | TGTGCCAGCAGCTTACTGGGACAGAATGAGCAGTTCTTC | CASSLLGQNEQFF
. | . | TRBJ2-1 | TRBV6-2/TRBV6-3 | TGTGCCAGCAGTAAACTCTTCTCCTACAATGAGCAGTTCTTC | CASSKLFSYNEQFF
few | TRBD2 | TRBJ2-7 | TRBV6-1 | TGTGCCAGCAGTATAACTAGCGGGGACACCTACGAGCAGTACTTC | CASSITSGDTYEQYF
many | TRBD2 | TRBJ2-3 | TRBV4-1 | TGCGCCAGCAGCCAAGTAGGCCTAGCGGGAGGGCCAATGAGCACAGATACGCAGTATTTT | CASSQVGLAGGPMSTDTQYF
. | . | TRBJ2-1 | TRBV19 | TGTGCCAGTAGTATAGAAGGGGGCTCCTACAATGAGCAGTTCTTC | CASSIEGGSYNEQFF
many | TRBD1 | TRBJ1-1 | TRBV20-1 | TGCAGTCTTGGGACAGCGAACACTGAAGCTTTCTTT | CSLGTANTEAFF
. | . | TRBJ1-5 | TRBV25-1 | TGTGCCAGCAGTGATGGGTGGGGGGCCCAGCATTTT | CASSDGWGAQHF
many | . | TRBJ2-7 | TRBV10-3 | TGTGCCATCAGTGAGGACAGTCCCTACGAGCAGTACTTC | CAISEDSPYEQYF
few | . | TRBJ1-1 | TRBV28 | TGTGCCAGCGGGGTAGGAGCAGCGAACACTGAAGCTTTCTTT | CASGVGAANTEAFF
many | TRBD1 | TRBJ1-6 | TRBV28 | TGTGCCAGCAGCGATCAGGGGGCTGTTGATTCACCCCTCCACTTT | CASSDQGAVDSPLHF
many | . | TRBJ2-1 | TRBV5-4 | TGTGCCAGCATCCGGGACCCAAACCGCCCGAATGAGCAGTTCTTC | CASIRDPNRPNEQFF
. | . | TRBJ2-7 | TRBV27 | TGTGCCAGCAGTTTAGACGGGGAGCGCTCCTACGAGCAGTACTTC | CASSLDGERSYEQYF
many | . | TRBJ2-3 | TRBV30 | TGTGCCTGGAGTAATACAGCAGATACGCAGTATTTT | CAWSNTADTQYF
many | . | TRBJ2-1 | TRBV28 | TGTGCCAGCAGTCACTACAGGCCTGGGGGGCACAATGAGCAGTTCTTC | CASSHYRPGGHNEQFF
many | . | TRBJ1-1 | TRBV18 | TGTGCCAGCTCACCCAAAGGGGGGGGGACTGAAGCTTTCTTT | CASSPKGGGTEAFF
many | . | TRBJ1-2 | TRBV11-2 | TGTGCCAGCAGCCGGACAGCCGCTAACTATGGCTACACCTTC | CASSRTAANYGYTF
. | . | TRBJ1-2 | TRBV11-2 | TGTGCCAGCAGCTTAGTCAGCGGGGAAAGTGTGAATGGCTACACCTTC | CASSLVSGESVNGYTF
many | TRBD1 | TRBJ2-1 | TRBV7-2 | TGTGCCAGCAGCAGGGACAGGGGCGACAATGAGCAGTTCTTC | CASSRDRGDNEQFF
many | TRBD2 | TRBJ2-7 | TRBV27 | TGTGCCAGCAGCCCTGGACTAGCCGGCTCCCTGGTCGGGGAGCAGTACTTC | CASSPGLAGSLVGEQYF
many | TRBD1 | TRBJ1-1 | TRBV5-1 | TGCGCCAGCAGCTCGGGACAGCCTGAAGCTTTCTTT | CASSSGQPEAFF
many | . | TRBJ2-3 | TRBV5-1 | TGCGCCAGCAGCCCCCGAGAGGGAGCAGATACGCAGTATTTT | CASSPREGADTQYF
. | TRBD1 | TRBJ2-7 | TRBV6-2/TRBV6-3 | TGTGCCAGCAGTTACTACCTGACAGGGGGCCCCGAAGTCGAGCAGTACTTC | CASSYYLTGGPEVEQYF
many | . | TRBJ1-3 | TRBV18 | TGTGCCAGCCTTAAAGACGGCAACTCTGGAAACACCATATATTTT | CASLKDGNSGNTIYF
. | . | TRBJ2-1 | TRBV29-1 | TGCAGCGTTGAAAGCTACAGATACAATGAGCAGTTCTTC | CSVESYRYNEQFF
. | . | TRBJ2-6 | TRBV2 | TGTGCCAGCAGTCACCCAGGGGAGGGGTCTACTACTGGGGCCAACGTCCTGACTTTC | CASSHPGEGSTTGANVLTF
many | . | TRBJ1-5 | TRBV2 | TGTGCCAGCAGTGAAAGGGTTTATAGCAATCAGCCCCAGCATTTT | CASSERVYSNQPQHF
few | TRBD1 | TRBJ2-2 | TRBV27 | TGTGCCAGCAGGGGAATGGACAGGGTGGACACCGGGGAGCTGTTTTTT | CASRGMDRVDTGELFF
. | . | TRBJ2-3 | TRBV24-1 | TGTGCCACCAGTGCTAAGCAGACGGACAGTAGCACAGATACGCAGTATTTT | CATSAKQTDSSTDTQYF
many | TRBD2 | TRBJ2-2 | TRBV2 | TGTGCCAGGGCTAGCGGGACGAACACCGGGGAGCTGTTTTTT | CARASGTNTGELFF
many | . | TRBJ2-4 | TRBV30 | TGTGCCTGGAGTGGGGGCGGGAATCCTCACATTCAGTACTTC | CAWSGGGNPHIQYF
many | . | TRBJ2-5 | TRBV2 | TGTGCCACCAACCCGGTAGACTCGGAGACCCAGTACTTC | CATNPVDSETQYF
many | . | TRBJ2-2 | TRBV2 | TGTGCCAGCTACGGCGGGGAGCTGTTTTTT | CASYGGELFF
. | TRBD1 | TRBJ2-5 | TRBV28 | TGTGCCAGCAGTTTGACAGGGGGCGAGGGAGAGACCCAGTACTTC | CASSLTGGEGETQYF
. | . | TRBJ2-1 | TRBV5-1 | TGCGGCAGCAGCCCCCGCGGTTACTACAATGAGCAGTTCTTC | CGSSPRGYYNEQFF
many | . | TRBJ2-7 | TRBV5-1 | TGCGCCAGCAGCCCGTTTTCCACGGACCCGGACCACGAGCAGTACTTC | CASSPFSTDPDHEQYF
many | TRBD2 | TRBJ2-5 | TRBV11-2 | TGTGCCAGCAGCCCCGCAGCTAGCGGAGAAGAGACCCAGTACTTC | CASSPAASGEETQYF
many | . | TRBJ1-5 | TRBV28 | TGTGCCAGCAGTTCCCCCGGGGCGACCGCACTCAATCAGCCCCAGCATTTT | CASSSPGATALNQPQHF
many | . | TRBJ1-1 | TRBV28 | TGTGCCAGCAGTTTGACCGGGGCTGGGAGCACTGAAGCTTTCTTT | CASSLTGAGSTEAFF
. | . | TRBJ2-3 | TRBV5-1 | TGCGCCAGCAGCTTGGTGGTGAACACAGATACGCAGTATTTT | CASSLVVNTDTQYF
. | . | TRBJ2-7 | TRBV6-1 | TGTGCCAGCAGTGAAGGTAGCACCTACGAGCAGTACTTC | CASSEGSTYEQYF
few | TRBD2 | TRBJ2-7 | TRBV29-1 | TGCAGCGTTGAGGGACTAGCGGGAGAGACCTACGAGCAGTACTTC | CSVEGLAGETYEQYF